Listed below are T cell receptor beta chains from one sample, sequenced in a study of OX40 agonist ivuxolimab in advanced cancers. TCRdb keeps only in-frame clones here, not all; method: immunoSEQ multiplex PCR. The sample lists 55,000 to 75,000 clones; 91% were seen once. The sequenced sample was CD4+ or CD8+ T cells sorted from blood, obtained in a trial of the OX40 agonist ivuxolimab. Every receptor here comes from an adult with an advanced solid tumor such as melanoma, head and neck, liver or kidney cancer. The conserved cysteine and the conserved F or W are not part of the CDR3 here. Fields, in order: clone size, V gene, CDR3 protein. Expanded clones are given a class, and other clones once, few, many or no size at all.

.	TRBV10-2	ASSRTGGEYSNQPQH
few	TRBV7-9	ASSPPRAELWQF
.	TRBV11-2	ASSLGTGGYETQY
.	TRBV9	ASSVRRSETQY
.	TRBV6-7	ASSQSSGANVLT
.	TRBV28	AIPGPLNGELF
.	TRBV9	ASSVDSGNYEQY
.	TRBV7-8	ASSLVNINQETQY
few	TRBV4-1	ASSQDLAVTDTQY
.	TRBV6-1	ASSEDHALQETQY
once	TRBV28	ASSFRTSGTEQY
.	TRBV2	ASSEFVVWGEAF
.	TRBV19	ASSIYDQSSGNTIY
once	TRBV29-1	SVEANSYGYT
.	TRBV9	ASSPRTSGGTDTQY
.	TRBV7-2	ASSLRVAGGYNEQF
.	TRBV7-9	ASSLGLAETQETQY
.	TRBV4-3	ASSQGSGISYEQY
.	TRBV19	ASSIFESSYNEQF
.	TRBV19	ASSIGTGHNEQF
.	TRBV7-9	ASSSGRLGRPGSTEAF
.	TRBV7-9	ASSGPAKGLAGVVEQF
.	TRBV5-8	ASSLEGYEQY
.	TRBV28	ASIRGTASSYEQY
.	TRBV21-1	ASRGTSGRTDTQY
.	TRBV7-3	ASSLRGGLADSYNEQF
.	TRBV9	ASSAGTGGTYEQY
.	TRBV30	AWSVGAYYEQY
.	TRBV28	ASSPPRTYSYEQY
.	TRBV6-1	ASIAGGPGEQY
.	TRBV4-2	ASSQDHQGAGANVLT
.	TRBV19	ASSTGQGYEQY
.	TRBV2	ASSDWDRGLGETQY
medium-sized	TRBV10-3	AISDVGWGTEAF
.	TRBV27	ASSLNHGNTEAF
.	TRBV10-2	ASSPTPGPHEQY
.	TRBV27	ASSLTSGHEQF
.	TRBV20-1	RADRVDGYT
few	TRBV27	ASSLSVGRTYGYT
.	TRBV6-5	ASSYSEGNEKLF
.	TRBV7-8	ASWANTGELF
few	TRBV5-6	ASSPDRGLGGTGELF
.	TRBV6-5	ASSASGSSYNEQF